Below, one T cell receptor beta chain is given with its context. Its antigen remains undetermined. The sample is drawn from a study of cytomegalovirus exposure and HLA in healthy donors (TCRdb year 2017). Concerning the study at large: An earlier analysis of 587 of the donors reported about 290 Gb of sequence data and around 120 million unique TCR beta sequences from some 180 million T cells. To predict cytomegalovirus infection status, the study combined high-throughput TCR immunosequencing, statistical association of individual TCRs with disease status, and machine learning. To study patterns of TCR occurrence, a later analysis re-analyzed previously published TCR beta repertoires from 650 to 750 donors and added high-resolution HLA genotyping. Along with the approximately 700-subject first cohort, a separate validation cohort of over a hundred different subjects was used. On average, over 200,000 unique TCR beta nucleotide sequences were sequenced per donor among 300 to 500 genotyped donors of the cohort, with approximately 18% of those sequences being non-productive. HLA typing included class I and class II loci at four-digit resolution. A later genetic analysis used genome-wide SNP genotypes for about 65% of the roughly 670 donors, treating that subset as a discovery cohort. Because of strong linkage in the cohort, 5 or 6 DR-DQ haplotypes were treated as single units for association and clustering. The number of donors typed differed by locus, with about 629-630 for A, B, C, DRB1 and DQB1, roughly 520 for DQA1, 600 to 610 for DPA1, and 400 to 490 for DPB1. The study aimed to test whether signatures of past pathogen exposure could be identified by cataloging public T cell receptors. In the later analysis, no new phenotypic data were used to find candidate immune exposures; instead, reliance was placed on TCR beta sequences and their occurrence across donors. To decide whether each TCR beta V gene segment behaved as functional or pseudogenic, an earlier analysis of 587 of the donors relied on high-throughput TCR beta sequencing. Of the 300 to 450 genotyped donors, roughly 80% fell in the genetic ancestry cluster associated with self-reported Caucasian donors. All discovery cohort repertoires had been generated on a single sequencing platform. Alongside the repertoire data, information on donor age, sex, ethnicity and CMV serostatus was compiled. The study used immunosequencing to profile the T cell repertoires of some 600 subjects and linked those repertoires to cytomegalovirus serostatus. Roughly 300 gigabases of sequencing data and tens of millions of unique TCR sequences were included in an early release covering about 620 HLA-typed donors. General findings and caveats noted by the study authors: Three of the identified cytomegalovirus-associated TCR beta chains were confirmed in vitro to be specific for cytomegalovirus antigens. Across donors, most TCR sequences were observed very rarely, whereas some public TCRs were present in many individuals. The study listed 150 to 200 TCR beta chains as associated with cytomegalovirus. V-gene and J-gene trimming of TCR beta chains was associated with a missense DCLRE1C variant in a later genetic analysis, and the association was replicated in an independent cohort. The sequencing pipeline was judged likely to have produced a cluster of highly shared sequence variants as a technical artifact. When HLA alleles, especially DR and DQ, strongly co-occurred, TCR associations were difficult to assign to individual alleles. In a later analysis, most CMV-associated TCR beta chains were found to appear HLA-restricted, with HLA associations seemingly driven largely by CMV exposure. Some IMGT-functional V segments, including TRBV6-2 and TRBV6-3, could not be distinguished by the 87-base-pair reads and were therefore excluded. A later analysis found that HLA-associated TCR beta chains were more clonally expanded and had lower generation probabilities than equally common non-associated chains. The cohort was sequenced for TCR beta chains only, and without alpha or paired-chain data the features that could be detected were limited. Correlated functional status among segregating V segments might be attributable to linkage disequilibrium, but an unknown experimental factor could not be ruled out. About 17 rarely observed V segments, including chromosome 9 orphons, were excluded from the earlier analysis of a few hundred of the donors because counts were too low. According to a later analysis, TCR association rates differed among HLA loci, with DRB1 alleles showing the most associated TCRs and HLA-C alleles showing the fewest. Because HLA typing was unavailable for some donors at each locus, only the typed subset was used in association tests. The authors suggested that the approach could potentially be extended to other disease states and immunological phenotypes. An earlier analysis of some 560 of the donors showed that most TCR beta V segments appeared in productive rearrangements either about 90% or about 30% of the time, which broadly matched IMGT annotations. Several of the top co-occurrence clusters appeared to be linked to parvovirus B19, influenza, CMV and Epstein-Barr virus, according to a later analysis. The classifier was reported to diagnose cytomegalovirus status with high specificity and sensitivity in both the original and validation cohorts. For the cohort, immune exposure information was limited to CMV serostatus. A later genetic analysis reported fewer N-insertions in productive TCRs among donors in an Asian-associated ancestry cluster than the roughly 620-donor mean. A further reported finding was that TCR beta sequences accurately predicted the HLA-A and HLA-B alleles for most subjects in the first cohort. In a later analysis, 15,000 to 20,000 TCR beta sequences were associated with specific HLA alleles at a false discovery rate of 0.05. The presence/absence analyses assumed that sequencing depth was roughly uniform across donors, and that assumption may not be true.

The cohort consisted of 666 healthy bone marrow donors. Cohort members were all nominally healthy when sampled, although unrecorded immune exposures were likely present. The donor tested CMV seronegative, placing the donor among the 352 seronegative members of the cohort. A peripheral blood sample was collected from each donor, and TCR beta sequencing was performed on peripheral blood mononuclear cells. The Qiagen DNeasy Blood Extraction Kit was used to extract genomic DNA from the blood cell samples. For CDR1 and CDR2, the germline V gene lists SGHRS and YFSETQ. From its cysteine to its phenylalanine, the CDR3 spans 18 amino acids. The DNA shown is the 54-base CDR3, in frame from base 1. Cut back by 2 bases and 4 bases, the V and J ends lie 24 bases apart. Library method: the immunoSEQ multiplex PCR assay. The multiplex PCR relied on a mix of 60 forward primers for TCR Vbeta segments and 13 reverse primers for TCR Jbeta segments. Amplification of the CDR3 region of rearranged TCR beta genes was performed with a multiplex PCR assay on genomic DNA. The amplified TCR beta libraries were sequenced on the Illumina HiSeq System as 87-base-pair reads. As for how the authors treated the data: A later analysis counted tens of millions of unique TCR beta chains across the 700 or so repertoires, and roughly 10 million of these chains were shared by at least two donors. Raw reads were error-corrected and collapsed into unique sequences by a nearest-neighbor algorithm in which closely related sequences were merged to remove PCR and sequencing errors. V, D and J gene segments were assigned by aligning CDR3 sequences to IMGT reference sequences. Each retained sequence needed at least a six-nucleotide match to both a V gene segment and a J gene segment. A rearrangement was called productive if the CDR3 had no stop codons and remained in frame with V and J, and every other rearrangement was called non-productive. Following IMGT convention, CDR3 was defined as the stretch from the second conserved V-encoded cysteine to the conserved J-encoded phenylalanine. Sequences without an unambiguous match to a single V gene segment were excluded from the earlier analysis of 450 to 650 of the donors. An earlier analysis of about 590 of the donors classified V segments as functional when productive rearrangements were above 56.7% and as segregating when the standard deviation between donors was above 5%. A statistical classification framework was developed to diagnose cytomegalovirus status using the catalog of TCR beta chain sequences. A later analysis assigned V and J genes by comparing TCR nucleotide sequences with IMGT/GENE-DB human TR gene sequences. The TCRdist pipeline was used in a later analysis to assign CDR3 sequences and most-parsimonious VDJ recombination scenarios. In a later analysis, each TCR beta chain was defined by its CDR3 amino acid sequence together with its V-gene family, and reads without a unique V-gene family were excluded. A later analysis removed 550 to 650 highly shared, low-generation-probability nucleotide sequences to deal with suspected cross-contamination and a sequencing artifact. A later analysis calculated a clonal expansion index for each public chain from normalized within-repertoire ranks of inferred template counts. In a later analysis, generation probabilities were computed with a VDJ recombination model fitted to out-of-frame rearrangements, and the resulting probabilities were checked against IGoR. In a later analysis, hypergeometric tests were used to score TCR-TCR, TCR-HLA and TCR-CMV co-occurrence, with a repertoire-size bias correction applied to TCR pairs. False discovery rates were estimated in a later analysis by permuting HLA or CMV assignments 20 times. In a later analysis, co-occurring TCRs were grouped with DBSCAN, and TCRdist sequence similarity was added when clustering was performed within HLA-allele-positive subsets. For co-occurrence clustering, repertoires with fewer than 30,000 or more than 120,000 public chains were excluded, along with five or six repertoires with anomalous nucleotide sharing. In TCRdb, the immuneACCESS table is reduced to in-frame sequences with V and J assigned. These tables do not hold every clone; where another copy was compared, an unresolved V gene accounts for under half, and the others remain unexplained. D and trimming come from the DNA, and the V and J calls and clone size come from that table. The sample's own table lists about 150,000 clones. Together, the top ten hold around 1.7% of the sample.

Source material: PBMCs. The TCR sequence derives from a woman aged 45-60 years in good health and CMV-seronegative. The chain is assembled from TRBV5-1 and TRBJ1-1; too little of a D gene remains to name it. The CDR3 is CASSFPRGSSSRVTEAFF. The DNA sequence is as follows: TGCGCCAGCAGCTTCCCCCGAGGGTCCTCAAGTCGGGTCACTGAAGCTTTCTTT. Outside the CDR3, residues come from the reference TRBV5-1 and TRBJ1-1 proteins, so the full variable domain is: KAGVTQTPRYLIKTRGQQVTLSCSPISGHRSVSWYQQTPGQGLQFLFEYFSETQRNKGNFPGRFSGRQFSNSRSEMNVSTLELGDSALYLCASSFPRGSSSRVTEAFFGQGTRLTVV.